This TCR beta chain emerged from a study of Ad26.COV2.S vaccination and SARS-CoV-2 variants. Study at large: Ad26.COV2.S, an intramuscular injection, was given once or twice 56 days apart. Regarding the study as a whole: The authors reported substantial breadth in spike-specific CD8+ and CD4+ T cell responses after vaccination.

Sequenced by immunoSEQ multiplex PCR; TCRdb stores in-frame clones only, minus some. The repertoire holds 430,000 or so clones, with 90% as singletons. Treatment indicated: some 19 received Ad26.COV2.S at low or high dose, single or two shots; roughly five received placebo; per-sample allocation not given. The investigators took samples on day 63 after the first vaccine or placebo injection. At a Boston site, the person donating was an adult of 18-55 years. Remarks on this clone: What it binds is not known.

Sequenced material: peripheral blood, taken in a trial of Ad26.COV2.S vaccine versus placebo. The TCR comes from a person aged 18-60 years who received the Ad26.COV2.S COVID-19 vaccine or a placebo.

The CDR3 spells CASSLDGVLGSLHF. The CDR3, as DNA: TGTGCCAGCAGCTTGGATGGGGTTCTTGGTTCCCTCCACTTT. This chain connects TRBV5-6 to TRBJ1-6; no clear D gene. Trimming cost V 0 bases and J 14 bases, with 15 bases left between them. CDR3 size: 14 residues. The germline gives CDR1 SGHDT, CDR2 YYEEEE.